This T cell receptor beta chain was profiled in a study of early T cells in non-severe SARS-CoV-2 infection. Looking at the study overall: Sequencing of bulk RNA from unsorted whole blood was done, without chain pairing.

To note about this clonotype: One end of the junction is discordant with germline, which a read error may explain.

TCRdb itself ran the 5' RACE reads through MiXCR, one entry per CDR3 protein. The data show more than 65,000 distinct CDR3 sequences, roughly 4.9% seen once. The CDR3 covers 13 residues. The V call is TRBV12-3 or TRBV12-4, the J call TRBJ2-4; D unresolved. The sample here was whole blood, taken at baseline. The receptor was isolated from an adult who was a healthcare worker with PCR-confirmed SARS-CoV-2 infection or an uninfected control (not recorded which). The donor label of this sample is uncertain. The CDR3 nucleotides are TGTGCCAGCAGCTTAGGACCGTCCACCATTCAGTACTTC. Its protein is CASSLGPSTIQYF.